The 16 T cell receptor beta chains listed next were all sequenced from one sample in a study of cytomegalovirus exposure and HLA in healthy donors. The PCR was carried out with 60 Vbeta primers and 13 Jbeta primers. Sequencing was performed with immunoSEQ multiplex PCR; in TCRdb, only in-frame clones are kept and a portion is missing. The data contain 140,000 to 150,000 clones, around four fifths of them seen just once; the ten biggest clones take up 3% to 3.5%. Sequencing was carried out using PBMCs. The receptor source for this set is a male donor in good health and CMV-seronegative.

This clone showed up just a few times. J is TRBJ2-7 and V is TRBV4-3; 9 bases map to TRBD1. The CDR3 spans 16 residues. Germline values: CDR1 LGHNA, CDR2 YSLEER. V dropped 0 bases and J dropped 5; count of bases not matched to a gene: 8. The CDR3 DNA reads TGCGCCAGCAGCCAAGATCCGGGACAGGGCAGCGACGAGCAGTACTTC. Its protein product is CASSQDPGQGSDEQYF.

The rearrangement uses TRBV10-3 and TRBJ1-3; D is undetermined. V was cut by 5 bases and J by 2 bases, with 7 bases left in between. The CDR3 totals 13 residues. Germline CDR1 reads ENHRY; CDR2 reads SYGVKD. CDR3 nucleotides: TGTGCCATCAGTAGTACGGCTGGAAACACCATATATTTT. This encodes CAISSTAGNTIYF.

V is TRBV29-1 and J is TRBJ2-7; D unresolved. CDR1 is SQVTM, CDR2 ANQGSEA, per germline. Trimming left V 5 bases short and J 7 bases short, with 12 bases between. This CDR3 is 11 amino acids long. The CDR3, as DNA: TGCAGCGTTTCTAAGGCAGGAGAGCAGTACTTC. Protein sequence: CSVSKAGEQYF.

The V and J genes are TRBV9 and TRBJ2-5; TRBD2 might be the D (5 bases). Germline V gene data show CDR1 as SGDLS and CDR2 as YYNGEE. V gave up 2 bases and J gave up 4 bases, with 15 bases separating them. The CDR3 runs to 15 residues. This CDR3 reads CASSVRRGVSETQYF. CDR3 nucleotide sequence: TGTGCCAGCAGCGTTCGCCGGGGTGTGTCAGAGACCCAGTACTTC.

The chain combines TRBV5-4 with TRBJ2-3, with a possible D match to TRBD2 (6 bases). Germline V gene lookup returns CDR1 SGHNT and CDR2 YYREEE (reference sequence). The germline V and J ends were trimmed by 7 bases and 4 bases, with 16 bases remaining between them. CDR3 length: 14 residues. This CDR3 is CASRGARGADTQYF. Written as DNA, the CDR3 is TGTGCCAGCCGCGGGGCGCGAGGGGCAGATACGCAGTATTTT.

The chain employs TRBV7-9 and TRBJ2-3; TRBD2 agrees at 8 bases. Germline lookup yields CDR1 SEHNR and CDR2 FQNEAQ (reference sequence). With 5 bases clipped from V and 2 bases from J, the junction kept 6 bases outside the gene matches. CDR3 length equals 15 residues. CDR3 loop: CASSPTSGITDTQYF. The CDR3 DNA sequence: TGTGCCAGCAGCCCTACTAGCGGAATCACAGATACGCAGTATTTT.

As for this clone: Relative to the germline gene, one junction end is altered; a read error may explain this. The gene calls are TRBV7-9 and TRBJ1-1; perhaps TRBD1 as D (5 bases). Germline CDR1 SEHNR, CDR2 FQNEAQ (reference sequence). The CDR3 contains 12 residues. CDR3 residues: CSSSPQDTEAFF. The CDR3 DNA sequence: TGTTCCAGCAGCCCACAGGACACTGAAGCTTTCTTT.

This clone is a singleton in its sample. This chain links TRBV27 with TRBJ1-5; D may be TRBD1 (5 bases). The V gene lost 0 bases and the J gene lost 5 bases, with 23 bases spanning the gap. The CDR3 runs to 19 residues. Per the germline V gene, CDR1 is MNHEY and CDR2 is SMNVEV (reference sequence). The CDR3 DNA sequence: TGTGCCAGCAGTTTATCTTGGGTCCTAGGGGCAGGGCCCGATCAGCCCCAGCATTTT. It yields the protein CASSLSWVLGAGPDQPQHF.

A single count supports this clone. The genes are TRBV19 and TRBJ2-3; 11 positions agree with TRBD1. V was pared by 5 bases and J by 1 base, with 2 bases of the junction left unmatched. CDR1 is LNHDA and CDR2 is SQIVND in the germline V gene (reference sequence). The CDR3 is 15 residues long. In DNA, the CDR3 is TGTGCCAGTAGTCCGGACAGGGGGCGCACAGATACGCAGTATTTT. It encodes CASSPDRGRTDTQYF.

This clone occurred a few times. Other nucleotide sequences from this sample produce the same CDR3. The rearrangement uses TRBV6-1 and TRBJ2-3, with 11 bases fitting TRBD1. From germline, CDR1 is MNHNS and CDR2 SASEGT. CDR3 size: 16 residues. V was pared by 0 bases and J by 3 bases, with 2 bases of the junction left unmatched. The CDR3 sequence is CASSEAGTGGTDTQYF. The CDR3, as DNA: TGTGCCAGCAGTGAAGCGGGGACAGGGGGAACAGATACGCAGTATTTT.

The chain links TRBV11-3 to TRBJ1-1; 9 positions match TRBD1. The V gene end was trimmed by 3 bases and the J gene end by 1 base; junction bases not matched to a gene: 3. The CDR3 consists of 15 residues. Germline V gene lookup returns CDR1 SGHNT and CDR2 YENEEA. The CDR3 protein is CASSFSGQGNTEAFF. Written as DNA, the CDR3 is TGTGCCAGCAGCTTCTCGGGACAGGGGAACACTGAAGCTTTCTTT.

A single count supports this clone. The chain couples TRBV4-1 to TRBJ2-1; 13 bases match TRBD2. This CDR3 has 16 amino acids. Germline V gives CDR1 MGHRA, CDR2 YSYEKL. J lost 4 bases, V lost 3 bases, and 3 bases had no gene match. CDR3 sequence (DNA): TGCGCCAGCAGCCATCCACTAGCGGGGGGGTACAATGAGCAGTTCTTC. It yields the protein CASSHPLAGGYNEQFF.

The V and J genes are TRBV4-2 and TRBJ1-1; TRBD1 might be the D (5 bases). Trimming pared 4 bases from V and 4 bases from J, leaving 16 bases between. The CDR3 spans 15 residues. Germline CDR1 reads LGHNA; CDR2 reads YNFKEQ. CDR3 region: CASSLGPDPVTEAFF. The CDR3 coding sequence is TGTGCCAGCAGCCTGGGGCCCGACCCCGTCACTGAAGCTTTCTTT.

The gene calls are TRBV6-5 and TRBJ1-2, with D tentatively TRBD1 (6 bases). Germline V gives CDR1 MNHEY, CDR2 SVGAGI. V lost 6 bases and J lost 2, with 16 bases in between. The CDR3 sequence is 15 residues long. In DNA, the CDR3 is TGTGCCAGCAGCTCGGCGGACAGACGAAACTATGGCTACACCTTC. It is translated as CASSSADRRNYGYTF.

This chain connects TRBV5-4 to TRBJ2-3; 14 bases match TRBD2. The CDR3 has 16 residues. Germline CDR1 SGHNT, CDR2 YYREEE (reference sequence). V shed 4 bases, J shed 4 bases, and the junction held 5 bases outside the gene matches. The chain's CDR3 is CASSGTSGSPADTQYF. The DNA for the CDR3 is TGTGCCAGCAGCGGGACTAGCGGGAGCCCCGCAGATACGCAGTATTTT.

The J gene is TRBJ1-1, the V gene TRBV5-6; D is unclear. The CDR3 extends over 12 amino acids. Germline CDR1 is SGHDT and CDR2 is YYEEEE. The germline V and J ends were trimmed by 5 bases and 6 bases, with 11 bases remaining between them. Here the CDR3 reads CASSTQSSEAFF. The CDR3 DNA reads TGTGCCAGCAGTACACAGAGCTCTGAAGCTTTCTTT.